Below, 31 T cell receptor beta chains from the same sample are listed, as sequenced in a study of OX40 agonist ivuxolimab in advanced cancers. TCRdb keeps only in-frame clones here, not all; method: immunoSEQ multiplex PCR. The repertoire includes nearly 70,000 clones, roughly 83% of them detected once, and approximately 1.4% sits in the top ten. The sequencing used CD4+ or CD8+ T cells sorted from blood, collected in a trial of the OX40 agonist ivuxolimab. These receptors all stem from an adult with an advanced solid tumor such as melanoma, head and neck, liver or kidney cancer.

The J gene is TRBJ1-4, the V gene TRBV4-1; D is unclear. There are 13 residues in the CDR3. CDR1 and CDR2 (germline): MGHRA, YSYEKL. V lost 5 bases, J lost 3 bases, and 7 bases lay in between. CDR3 sequence: CASSAAANEKLFF. In nucleotides, the CDR3 is TGCGCCAGCAGCGCAGCTGCTAATGAAAAACTGTTTTTT.

The chain uses TRBV10-3 and TRBJ2-5; D unclear. V was shortened by 3 bases and J by 2 bases, with 1 base between the two germline ends. The CDR3 is made up of 11 amino acids. Germline CDR1 reads ENHRY; CDR2 reads SYGVKD. The CDR3 region is CAISEQETQYF. Written as DNA, the CDR3 is TGTGCCATCAGTGAACAAGAGACCCAGTACTTC.

The chain joins TRBV11-2 to TRBJ1-2; D gene unclear. CDR1 SGHAT and CDR2 FQNNGV come from the germline V gene. Trimming removed 1 base from V and 5 bases from J, with 8 bases in between. The CDR3 length is 13 residues. CDR3 residues: CASSLAGSYGYTF. In DNA, the CDR3 is TGTGCCAGCAGCTTAGCGGGGTCATATGGCTACACCTTC.

This rearrangement joins TRBV27 to TRBJ1-1; D call uncertain. The V end was cut by 6 bases, the J end by 3 bases, with 11 bases between. This CDR3 spans 13 amino acids. Germline CDR1 and CDR2: MNHEY and SMNVEV (reference sequence). Here the CDR3 reads CASSFRRDTEAFF. For the CDR3, the DNA is TGTGCCAGCAGCTTTCGAAGGGACACTGAAGCTTTCTTT.

The chain combines TRBV11-3 with TRBJ2-3, with 13 bases aligning to TRBD2. V gave up 4 bases and J gave up 1 base; unmatched junction bases: 2. Per the germline V gene, CDR1 is SGHNT and CDR2 is YENEEA. The CDR3 spans 16 residues. The CDR3 sequence: CASSSGTSGGTDTQYF. The DNA for the CDR3 is TGTGCCAGCAGCTCAGGGACTAGCGGGGGCACAGATACGCAGTATTTT.

This clone was counted once. This sequence joins TRBV6-6 and TRBJ1-1; 7 positions agree with TRBD1. V shed 5 bases and J 4 bases; nucleotides not matched to a gene: 4. CDR1 is MNHNY and CDR2 is SVGAGI in the germline V gene (reference sequence). This CDR3 has 13 amino acids. This CDR3 reads CASSPQGGTEAFF. The CDR3 bases are TGTGCCAGCAGTCCCCAGGGGGGCACTGAAGCTTTCTTT.

The chain joins TRBV7-7 to TRBJ2-5; the match to TRBD2 covers 12 bases. CDR1 and CDR2 (germline): SSHAT, FNYEAQ (reference sequence). The ends lost 5 bases at V and 6 bases at J; junction bases unmatched: 7. The CDR3 loop spans 15 amino acids. The DNA for the CDR3 is TGTGCCAGCAGCGGGTCTAGCGGGGGGGCCCAGACCCAGTACTTC. This sequence encodes CASSGSSGGAQTQYF. Looking up the rest from reference TRBV7-7 and TRBJ2-5 gives the full variable domain: GAGVSQSPRYKVTKRGQDVTLRCDPISSHATLYWYQQALGQGPEFLTYFNYEAQPDKSGLPSDRFSAERPEGSISTLTIQRTEQRDSAMYRCASSGSSGGAQTQYFGPGTRLLVL.

The chain is built from TRBV5-1 and TRBJ2-5; D ambiguous. The V end lost 1 base, the J end lost 2 bases, and 6 bases lay between the germline ends. The CDR3 totals 13 residues. CDR1 is SGHRS and CDR2 is YFSETQ in the germline V gene. In nucleotides, the CDR3 is TGCGCCAGCAGCTTGACCGTGCAAGAGACCCAGTACTTC. Residues: CASSLTVQETQYF.

This rearrangement joins TRBV5-1 to TRBJ1-2; 7 bases align to TRBD1. Per germline, CDR1 SGHRS and CDR2 YFSETQ. V shed 2 bases and J 2 bases; nucleotides not matched to a gene: 3. The length of the CDR3 is 14 residues. As DNA, the CDR3 is TGCGCCAGCAGCTTATCACAGGGGAACTATGGCTACACCTTC. Translation gives CASSLSQGNYGYTF. Together with reference TRBV5-1 and TRBJ1-2, the CDR3 gives the full variable domain: KAGVTQTPRYLIKTRGQQVTLSCSPISGHRSVSWYQQTPGQGLQFLFEYFSETQRNKGNFPGRFSGRQFSNSRSEMNVSTLELGDSALYLCASSLSQGNYGYTFGSGTRLTVV.

With respect to this clone: Germline and junction disagree at one end, which may indicate a read error. V gene TRBV5-1 combines with J gene TRBJ2-3; D remains unclear. The CDR3 runs 12 residues. From germline, CDR1 is SGHRS and CDR2 YFSETQ. Here the CDR3 reads CASRLELNTQYF. DNA for the CDR3: TGCGCCAGCAGATTGGAGCTGAATACGCAGTATTTT.

This CDR3 reads CASDRGTGELFF. The CDR3 DNA reads as TGTGCCAGCGACCGAGGCACCGGGGAGCTGTTTTTT. The chain employs TRBV6-6 and TRBJ2-2; D is uncertain. CDR1 MNHNY and CDR2 SVGAGI come from the germline V gene (reference sequence). Deletions cut 8 bases from V and 4 bases from J, with 8 bases between. CDR3 length: 12 residues.

This clone was seen more than once but under ten times. The gene calls are TRBV7-6 and TRBJ2-3; perhaps TRBD1 as D (6 bases). Germline assignment: CDR1 SGHVS and CDR2 FNYEAQ. V lost 5 bases to trimming and J lost 9 bases, with 12 bases between them. This CDR3 has 12 amino acids. CDR3 loop: CASSPYRDTQYF. CDR3 coding DNA: TGTGCCAGCAGCCCGTACAGGGACACGCAGTATTTT.

This clone appeared a few times. This chain connects TRBV6-5 to TRBJ1-5; D is undetermined. This CDR3 region has 15 residues. The V end lost 6 bases, the J end lost 2 bases, and 14 bases lay between the germline ends. Germline V CDR1 and CDR2: MNHEY, SVGAGI. CDR3 residues: CASSLLPSGNQPQHF. In DNA form, the CDR3 reads TGTGCCAGCAGCCTACTGCCGTCAGGCAATCAGCCCCAGCATTTT.

This chain links TRBV6-5 with TRBJ2-7; D is ambiguous. CDR1 and CDR2 from the germline V gene are MNHEY and SVGAGI. The CDR3 is made up of 14 amino acids. V lost 5 bases and J 4 bases, leaving 15 bases between the germline ends. The CDR3 sequence: CASSLHRTQYEQYF. The CDR3 bases are TGTGCCAGCAGTCTTCACAGAACACAATACGAGCAGTACTTC.

This clone is medium-sized in the sample. The chain uses TRBV6-1 and TRBJ1-6, with 7 bases matching TRBD1. CDR1 is MNHNS, CDR2 SASEGT, per germline. This CDR3 is built from 14 residues. Trimming removed 6 bases from V and 8 bases from J; junction bases left unmatched: 7. The DNA of the CDR3 is TGTGCCAGCAGAGACAGGGCGAGGGATTCACCCCTCCACTTT. It codes for CASRDRARDSPLHF.

Notes on this clone: One junction end disagrees with the germline gene, perhaps due to a read error. The rearrangement uses TRBV28 and TRBJ1-4, with D possibly TRBD1 on 5 matching bases. CDR3 size: 13 residues. Germline CDR1 MDHEN, CDR2 SYDVKM. The CDR3 protein is CASSPNTGEKLFF. CDR3 nucleotide sequence: TGTGCCAGCAGTCCGAATACAGGTGAAAAGCTGTTTTTT.

CDR3 amino acids: CATTGANEKLFF. The CDR3 coding sequence is TGTGCCACTACAGGGGCTAATGAAAAACTGTTTTTT. The chain couples TRBV28 to TRBJ1-4; 7 bases align to TRBD1. This CDR3 comprises 12 residues. V trimming: 10 bases; J trimming: 3 bases; junction bases outside the gene matches: 2. From germline, CDR1 is MDHEN and CDR2 SYDVKM.

The chain couples TRBV6-1 to TRBJ2-5; D may be TRBD1 (6 bases). V lost 4 bases and J lost 4, with 16 bases in between. The length of the CDR3 is 15 residues. Germline lookup yields CDR1 MNHNS and CDR2 SASEGT. DNA for the CDR3: TGTGCCAGCAGTGTGGACAGCAACCCCGTAGAGACCCAGTACTTC. Encoded protein: CASSVDSNPVETQYF.

J is TRBJ1-5 and V is TRBV7-4; the match to TRBD1 covers 7 bases. Germline V gives CDR1 SGHVT, CDR2 SQSDAQ. After removal of 2 bases from V and 3 bases from J, the junction contained 13 bases not matched to a gene. The CDR3 length is 18 residues. In DNA form, the CDR3 reads TGTGCCAGCAGCTTATGGGGTGGGGAACAGGGGTACAATCAGCCCCAGCATTTT. It codes for CASSLWGGEQGYNQPQHF.

The chain links TRBV6-1 to TRBJ2-4; 12 nucleotides match TRBD1. Per germline, CDR1 MNHNS and CDR2 SASEGT. V dropped 3 bases and J dropped 3; count of bases not matched to a gene: 9. The CDR3 is 18 residues long. The CDR3 protein is CASSDAGTGGYGKNIQYF. DNA for the CDR3: TGTGCCAGCAGTGACGCCGGGACAGGGGGCTATGGCAAAAACATTCAGTACTTC.

The rearrangement links TRBV7-9 to TRBJ2-7; the match to TRBD1 covers 7 bases. With 5 bases clipped from V and 1 base from J, the junction kept 2 bases outside the gene matches. The CDR3 extends over 13 amino acids. Germline lookup yields CDR1 SEHNR and CDR2 FQNEAQ (reference sequence). The CDR3 DNA sequence: TGTGCCAGCAGCCCGGACAGGTCCTACGAGCAGTACTTC. Its protein product is CASSPDRSYEQYF.

V and J are TRBV6-6 and TRBJ2-2; D may be TRBD1 (6 bases). This CDR3 region has 14 residues. Trimming cost V 7 bases and J 2 bases, with 11 bases left between them. The germline gives CDR1 MNHNY, CDR2 SVGAGI (reference sequence). CDR3 coding DNA: TGTGCCAGCACCAAGGACAGAAACACCGGGGAGCTGTTTTTT. Amino acids: CASTKDRNTGELFF.

The genes are TRBV5-1 and TRBJ2-7, with 8 bases that match TRBD2. The CDR3 is 14 amino acids. The J segment lost 3 bases and the V segment lost 6 bases, leaving 8 bases of the junction unmatched. Germline CDR1 and CDR2: SGHRS and YFSETQ. The CDR3 DNA is TGCGCCAGCAAAACAGAGCGGGGGAGCTACGAGCAGTACTTC. Amino acids: CASKTERGSYEQYF.

This clone was counted only a few times. V gene TRBV2 combines with J gene TRBJ2-7; D might be TRBD1 (5 bases). Trimming took 6 bases from V and 3 from J, leaving 9 bases between them. This CDR3 spans 12 amino acids. Per germline, CDR1 SNHLY and CDR2 FYNNEI. In DNA, the CDR3 is TGTGCCAGCAGGCCGGACAACTACGAGCAGTACTTC. This translates into CASRPDNYEQYF.

The V call is TRBV28, the J call TRBJ1-4; possible D gene TRBD1, 6 bases. The germline CDR1 and CDR2 sequences are MDHEN and SYDVKM. V shed 4 bases and J shed 7 bases, with 19 bases lying between them. The CDR3 runs to 16 residues. The CDR3 region is CASSSASGGQREKLFF. In nucleotides, the CDR3 is TGTGCCAGCAGTTCGGCGTCGGGGGGCCAACGTGAAAAACTGTTTTTT.

The chain links TRBV27 to TRBJ2-7; 12 bases map to TRBD2. The germline gives CDR1 MNHEY, CDR2 SMNVEV (reference sequence). The length of the CDR3 is 18 residues. The V gene end was trimmed by 4 bases and the J gene end by 5 bases; junction bases not matched to a gene: 15. The CDR3 is CASSSSRLAGGLRHEQYF. DNA of the CDR3: TGTGCCAGCAGTTCCTCCCGGCTAGCGGGGGGGCTTAGGCACGAGCAGTACTTC.

This clone was seen a handful of times. The chain combines TRBV25-1 with TRBJ1-2; TRBD1 matches 10 bases. CDR3 length: 13 amino acids. The germline gives CDR1 MGHDK, CDR2 SYGVNS. The trim removed 5 bases at V and 7 bases at J, leaving 4 bases unmatched. DNA of the CDR3: TGTGCCAGCAGTAGACAGGGGGCGGGTGGCTACACCTTC. It encodes CASSRQGAGGYTF.

CDR3 in amino acids: CSVGRQFHNEQFF. The CDR3, as DNA: TGCAGCGTTGGAAGGCAGTTTCACAATGAGCAGTTCTTC. The rearrangement links TRBV29-1 to TRBJ2-1, with no clear D. Trimming shortened V by 4 bases and J by 5 bases, and 12 bases separated the two germline ends. Looked up from germline, CDR1 is SQVTM and CDR2 is ANQGSEA. The CDR3 contains 13 residues.

The chain employs TRBV7-2 and TRBJ2-7; 10 nucleotides match TRBD1. Germline trimming cut 4 bases from V and 4 bases from J; bases unmatched to any gene: 10. From germline, CDR1 is SGHTA and CDR2 FQGNSA. This CDR3 has 16 amino acids. CDR3 in DNA: TGTGCCAGCAGCTCCCGCGGTGGGACAGGGGTATACGAGCAGTACTTC. This gives the protein CASSSRGGTGVYEQYF.

The table lists this clone with a count of one. The V and J genes are TRBV4-1 and TRBJ1-2, with 10 bases lining up with TRBD1. This CDR3 comprises 14 residues. V shed 5 bases and J 10 bases; nucleotides not matched to a gene: 10. Per the germline V gene, CDR1 is MGHRA and CDR2 is YSYEKL. CDR3 nucleotide sequence: TGCGCCAGCAGCGCGGACAGGGGGATTGTTGACTACACCTTC. It is translated as CASSADRGIVDYTF.

This rearrangement joins TRBV30 to TRBJ2-1; unclear D gene. The V and J ends lost 3 bases and 9 bases respectively, with 9 bases between them. The CDR3 totals 11 residues. CDR1 is GTSNPN and CDR2 is SVGIG in the germline V gene (reference sequence). This CDR3 reads CAWRAFGEQFF. Written as DNA, the CDR3 is TGTGCCTGGAGGGCCTTTGGTGAGCAGTTCTTC.